One and the same sample provided the 28 T cell receptor beta chains below, sequenced in a study of human T cells and chemical hapten exposure. TCRdb independently ran MiXCR on the RACE reads; one entry per CDR3 protein. The table records under 130,000 distinct CDR3 sequences, roughly 11% of them present only once. Time point in this sample: patch test 1, 2 weeks after DPC sensitization. Indicated treatment: therapeutic diphenylcyclopropenone sensitization with weekly scalp DPC. The source was whole blood, collected in connection with sensitization to the hapten diphenylcyclopropenone (DPC). The receptors were sampled from a woman aged 40-49 years with alopecia areata. Some clones in this sample may be carry-over from other donors' samples.

This clonotype was counted at least ten times. The V call is TRBV2, the J call TRBJ1-6, with a possible D match to TRBD1 (6 bases). Trimming took off 6 bases at V and 7 bases at J, with 13 bases between the two ends. Germline V gene data show CDR1 as SNHLY and CDR2 as FYNNEI. This CDR3 has 14 residues. CDR3 sequence: CASRRGQSNSPLHF. CDR3 bases: TGTGCCAGCAGGCGAGGACAGTCGAATTCACCCCTCCACTTT.

The rearrangement links TRBV5-4 to TRBJ2-3; D is perhaps TRBD2 (6 bases). V was pared by 0 bases and J by 2 bases, with 10 bases between. Germline CDR1 and CDR2: SGHNT and YYREEE (reference sequence). CDR3 length: 15 residues. CDR3 residues: CASSLGWRDTDTQYF. CDR3 sequence (DNA): TGTGCCAGCAGCTTGGGTTGGCGGGACACAGATACGCAGTATTTT.

There are many counts of this clonotype. V and J are TRBV10-3 and TRBJ2-5, with 7 bases that match TRBD1. The ends lost 7 bases at V and 5 bases at J; junction bases unmatched: 7. The CDR3 loop spans 13 amino acids. Germline CDR1 reads ENHRY; CDR2 reads SYGVKD. The DNA of the CDR3 is TGTGCCATCAAGGGGGCAGGTCCGGAGACCCAGTACTTC. Its protein product is CAIKGAGPETQYF.

This clonotype was recorded many times. This chain links TRBV2 with TRBJ2-2, with D possibly TRBD2 on 5 matching bases. The V end was cut by 4 bases, the J end by 2 bases, with 8 bases between. The CDR3 has 14 amino acids. Germline-derived CDR1 and CDR2 are SNHLY and FYNNEI. CDR3 region: CASSATSNTGELFF. DNA of the CDR3: TGTGCCAGCAGTGCTACTAGTAACACCGGGGAGCTGTTTTTT.

The sample holds a few counts of this clonotype. The CDR3 region is CASSRIDTQYF. The CDR3 coding sequence is TGTGCCAGCAGCCGAATCGATACGCAGTATTTT. The chain couples TRBV14 to TRBJ2-3; no clear D gene. Germline values: CDR1 SGHDN, CDR2 FVKESK. Trimming shortened V by 4 bases and J by 6 bases, and 5 bases separated the two germline ends. This CDR3 has 11 amino acids.

CDR3 in DNA: TGTGCCAGCAGCTCCGGGACAGGCCGCTTCAATGAGCAGTTCTTC. Its protein is CASSSGTGRFNEQFF. The chain carries TRBV5-4 and TRBJ2-1, with 8 bases lining up with TRBD1. Germline CDR1 reads SGHNT; CDR2 reads YYREEE (reference sequence). The CDR3 has 15 residues. V lost 3 bases, J lost 6 bases, and 8 bases stayed unmatched. Full variable domain (missing parts from reference TRBV5-4 and TRBJ2-1): ETGVTQSPTHLIKTRGQQVTLRCSSQSGHNTVSWYQQALGQGPQFIFQYYREEENGRGNFPPRFSGLQFPNYSSELNVNALELDDSALYLCASSSGTGRFNEQFFGPGTRLTVL.

This clonotype was observed many times. The chain couples TRBV6-2 or TRBV6-3 to TRBJ1-6; D ambiguous. V dropped 3 bases and J dropped 8 bases, with 11 bases sitting between them. Germline CDR1 and CDR2: MNHEY and SVGEGT. The CDR3 is 14 amino acids. The DNA of the CDR3 is TGTGCCAGCAGTTATTTCCAGCATGATTCACCCCTCCACTTT. This encodes CASSYFQHDSPLHF.

This clonotype showed up many times. The J gene is TRBJ2-7, the V gene TRBV28; 8 bases fit TRBD2. With V trimmed by 2 bases and J by 6 bases, 9 bases remained unmatched. CDR1 and CDR2 (germline): MDHEN, SYDVKM. The CDR3 extends over 15 amino acids. The CDR3, as DNA: TGTGCCAGCAGTTTAACCGGGAGGGCCCGGGGCGAGCAGTACTTC. Protein product: CASSLTGRARGEQYF.

Many counts were recorded for this clonotype. The chain is built from TRBV6-5 and TRBJ2-7; tentatively, D is TRBD2 (5 bases). Germline CDR1 reads MNHEY; CDR2 reads SVGAGI. V was trimmed by 2 bases and J by 5 bases, leaving 13 bases between them. This CDR3 region has 14 residues. CDR3 region: CASSYDGVAHEQYF. The CDR3, as DNA: TGTGCCAGCAGTTACGATGGGGTAGCGCACGAGCAGTACTTC.

This clonotype was observed a few times. The chain joins TRBV29-1 to TRBJ2-3; 12 bases align to TRBD2. The V gene's germline CDR1 is SQVTM and CDR2 ANQGSEA. The V gene end was trimmed by 4 bases and the J gene end by 2 bases; junction bases not matched to a gene: 7. The CDR3 is made up of 16 amino acids. The chain's CDR3 is CSVASASGRDTDTQYF. CDR3 nucleotide sequence: TGCAGCGTTGCATCGGCTAGCGGGAGGGACACAGATACGCAGTATTTT.

This clonotype was counted ten times or more. The rearrangement uses TRBV6-2 or TRBV6-3 and TRBJ2-7; D might be TRBD1 (5 bases). The germline CDR1 and CDR2 sequences are MNHEY and SVGEGT. The CDR3 is 14 residues long. Deletions cut 0 bases from V and 5 bases from J, with 11 bases between. CDR3 residues: CASSYSQPGNEQYF. The CDR3 DNA reads as TGTGCCAGCAGTTACTCGCAACCAGGGAACGAGCAGTACTTC.

This clonotype was detected many times. The V call is TRBV19, the J call TRBJ2-2; TRBD2 matches at 7 bases. Unmatched junction bases numbered 5, after V lost 3 bases and J lost 7 bases. The CDR3 covers 14 residues. Germline V gene data show CDR1 as LNHDA and CDR2 as SQIVND (reference sequence). This chain's CDR3 is CASSITAGVGELFF. The CDR3 coding sequence is TGTGCCAGTAGTATCACTGCGGGGGTCGGGGAGCTGTTTTTT.

The chain is built from TRBV20-1 and TRBJ2-7; TRBD2 might be the D (5 bases). CDR1 is DFQATT, CDR2 SNEGSKA, per germline (reference sequence). V lost 5 bases, J lost 12 bases, and 23 bases lay in between. This CDR3 is 13 amino acids long. This CDR3 is CSARPPGIETGYF. For the CDR3, the DNA is TGCAGTGCTCGCCCTCCGGGAATAGAAACGGGGTACTTC.

This clonotype was observed at least ten times. This rearrangement joins TRBV29-1 to TRBJ2-7; D is possibly TRBD2 (5 bases). V shed 8 bases and J shed 1 base, with 18 bases lying between them. The CDR3 is 14 residues long. Looked up from germline, CDR1 is SQVTM and CDR2 is ANQGSEA. The DNA for the CDR3 is TGCAGCACAACACGGCGGAGGCCGTCCTACGAGCAGTACTTC. Amino acid sequence: CSTTRRRPSYEQYF.

This clonotype occurred a few times. The rearrangement joins TRBV7-9 to TRBJ2-2; 7 nucleotides agree with TRBD1. The CDR3 runs to 14 residues. Germline CDR1 and CDR2: SEHNR and FQNEAQ (reference sequence). V was clipped by 2 bases and J by 6 bases; unmatched bases: 3. In nucleotides, the CDR3 is TGTGCCAGCAGCTTAACAGGGGTTCCCGGGGAGCTGTTTTTT. This encodes CASSLTGVPGELFF.

This sequence joins TRBV30 and TRBJ2-7; no clear D gene. Per germline, CDR1 GTSNPN and CDR2 SVGIG (reference sequence). Trimming took off 0 bases at V and 2 bases at J, with 11 bases between the two ends. This CDR3 comprises 14 residues. The CDR3 region is CAWSVVGKTYEQYF. The CDR3 DNA reads TGTGCCTGGAGTGTGGTGGGAAAGACCTACGAGCAGTACTTC.

This clonotype came up once. This rearrangement joins TRBV20-1 to TRBJ1-5; 9 positions agree with TRBD1. The CDR3 contains 14 residues. CDR1 and CDR2 (germline): DFQATT, SNEGSKA (reference sequence). V was pared by 5 bases and J by 5 bases, with 7 bases of the junction left unmatched. The CDR3 loop is CSAAPGQGYQPQHF. The CDR3 DNA follows: TGCAGTGCTGCTCCGGGACAGGGTTATCAGCCCCAGCATTTT.

This clonotype has at least ten counts. The rearrangement uses TRBV27 and TRBJ1-6, with TRBD1 as a possible D gene (6 bases). CDR1 is MNHEY and CDR2 is SMNVEV in the germline V gene (reference sequence). V was shortened by 1 base and J by 7 bases, with 11 bases between the two germline ends. The CDR3 spans 15 residues. This CDR3 reads CASSLYREGNSPLHF. DNA for the CDR3: TGTGCCAGCAGTTTATACAGGGAAGGAAATTCACCCCTCCACTTT.

This rearrangement joins TRBV10-3 to TRBJ2-2; D may be TRBD2 (5 bases). Trimming took off 5 bases at V and 5 bases at J, with 12 bases between the two ends. Germline lookup yields CDR1 ENHRY and CDR2 SYGVKD. The CDR3 sequence is 14 residues long. CDR3 residues: CAISRGPGTGELFF. CDR3 nucleotide sequence: TGTGCCATCAGTCGCGGCCCGGGGACCGGGGAGCTGTTTTTT.

The chain couples TRBV29-1 to TRBJ1-3; 8 nucleotides align to TRBD1. Germline V gene data show CDR1 as SQVTM and CDR2 as ANQGSEA. Trimming cost V 7 bases and J 3 bases; bases outside gene matches: 8. The CDR3 runs to 14 residues. CDR3 in DNA: TGCAGCGCAGGCCCAGGGGGCAGTGGAAACACCATATATTTT. This codes for CSAGPGGSGNTIYF.

This clonotype showed up many times. This chain joins TRBV7-2 and TRBJ2-1; D tentatively fits TRBD1 or TRBD2 (6 bases each). This CDR3 comprises 15 residues. CDR1 SGHTA and CDR2 FQGNSA come from the germline V gene. Trimming pared 1 base from V and 10 bases from J, leaving 17 bases between. Here the CDR3 DNA reads TGTGCCAGCAGCTTAGATTCGGCAACCGGGGGCGAGCAGTTCTTC. This encodes CASSLDSATGGEQFF.

The V call is TRBV7-3, the J call TRBJ2-2; 8 nucleotides line up with TRBD1. The ends lost 6 bases at V and 4 bases at J; junction bases unmatched: 7. CDR3 length equals 15 residues. Germline CDR1 is SGHTA and CDR2 is FQGTGA. The CDR3 here is CASRTITGGTGELFF. The CDR3 DNA follows: TGTGCCAGCAGGACTATCACAGGGGGCACCGGGGAGCTGTTTTTT. Supplemented by reference TRBV7-3 and TRBJ2-2, the full variable domain reads GAGVSQTPSNKVTEKGKYVELRCDPISGHTALYWYRQSLGQGPEFLIYFQGTGAADDSGLPNDRFFAVRPEGSVSTLKIQRTERGDSAVYLCASRTITGGTGELFFGEGSRLTVL.

A few counts support this clonotype. The chain has TRBV5-1 and TRBJ2-6; no firm D call. The CDR3 is 14 residues long. Trimming took off 0 bases at V and 3 bases at J, with 4 bases between the two ends. The germline V gene encodes CDR1 SGHRS and CDR2 YFSETQ. In DNA form, the CDR3 reads TGCGCCAGCAGCTTGGAAGATGGGGCCAACGTCCTGACTTTC. It translates to CASSLEDGANVLTF.

The CDR3: CSARVSGANVLTF. For the CDR3, the DNA is TGCAGTGCCCGGGTCTCCGGGGCCAACGTCCTGACTTTC. V usage is TRBV20-1 and J usage is TRBJ2-6; no clear D gene. The CDR3 covers 13 residues. Deletions cut 6 bases from V and 4 bases from J, with 10 bases between. Per germline, CDR1 DFQATT and CDR2 SNEGSKA (reference sequence).

V gene TRBV7-3 combines with J gene TRBJ2-1; 11 bases are a match to TRBD2. Losses at the gene ends were 0 bases for V and 3 bases for J; bases not matched to a gene: 4. The CDR3 is 17 residues long. CDR1 SGHTA and CDR2 FQGTGA come from the germline V gene. DNA of the CDR3: TGTGCCAGCAGCTTAACCCCGACTAGCGGGGTCTACAATGAGCAGTTCTTC. It yields the protein CASSLTPTSGVYNEQFF.

This clonotype was picked up many times. The chain joins TRBV27 to TRBJ2-7, with D maybe TRBD2 (6 bases). CDR1 and CDR2 (germline): MNHEY, SMNVEV (reference sequence). The CDR3 extends over 13 amino acids. V was cut by 2 bases and J by 6 bases, with 11 bases left in between. The CDR3 DNA is TGTGCCAGCAGTTTAGCGGGACGACGCGAGCAGTACTTC. This encodes CASSLAGRREQYF.

The sample holds many counts of this clonotype. The chain is built from TRBV25-1 and TRBJ1-1; D uncertain. The CDR3 has 13 residues. The V gene's germline CDR1 is MGHDK and CDR2 SYGVNS. Trimming left V 1 base short and J 4 bases short, with 7 bases between. The chain's CDR3 is CASSEFTTTEAFF. In DNA form, the CDR3 reads TGTGCCAGCAGTGAATTTACCACCACTGAAGCTTTCTTT.

The chain couples TRBV3-1 to TRBJ2-1; D is undetermined. Germline V gene lookup returns CDR1 LGHDT and CDR2 YNNKEL (reference sequence). This CDR3 has 11 residues. The V gene lost 4 bases and the J gene lost 7 bases, with 5 bases spanning the gap. The CDR3 region is CASSRVNEQFF. DNA for the CDR3: TGTGCCAGCAGCCGGGTTAATGAGCAGTTCTTC.